This T cell receptor beta chain was captured in a study of blood T cell repertoires in COVID-19. Study information: Both acute and convalescent COVID-19 samples were obtained from the United States, Italy and Spain. Sources were T cells, B-cell-depleted T cells, or PBMCs; the material itself was cDNA or gDNA.

The CDR3 runs 12 residues. Trimming removed 6 bases from V and 7 bases from J; junction bases left unmatched: 4. Germline values: CDR1 SGDLS, CDR2 YYNGEE. Per the study methods: Counts of nucleated cells, estimated from reference gene primer amplification, were obtained. Repertoires were generated with immunoSEQ multiplex PCR, while TCRdb's copy carries only in-frame clones and drops some. The V and J calls and clone size are taken from that table; D and trimming were inferred from the DNA. The table shows about 70,000 clones, with about 86% occurring only once. The gene calls are TRBV9 and TRBJ2-1; 7 nucleotides match TRBD2. The sample taken for sequencing was peripheral blood. This clonotype originated in a woman aged 60-75 years with acute or convalescent COVID-19. The chain's CDR3 is CASKGAGNEQFF. The DNA for the CDR3 is TGTGCCAGCAAGGGAGCGGGGAATGAGCAGTTCTTC.